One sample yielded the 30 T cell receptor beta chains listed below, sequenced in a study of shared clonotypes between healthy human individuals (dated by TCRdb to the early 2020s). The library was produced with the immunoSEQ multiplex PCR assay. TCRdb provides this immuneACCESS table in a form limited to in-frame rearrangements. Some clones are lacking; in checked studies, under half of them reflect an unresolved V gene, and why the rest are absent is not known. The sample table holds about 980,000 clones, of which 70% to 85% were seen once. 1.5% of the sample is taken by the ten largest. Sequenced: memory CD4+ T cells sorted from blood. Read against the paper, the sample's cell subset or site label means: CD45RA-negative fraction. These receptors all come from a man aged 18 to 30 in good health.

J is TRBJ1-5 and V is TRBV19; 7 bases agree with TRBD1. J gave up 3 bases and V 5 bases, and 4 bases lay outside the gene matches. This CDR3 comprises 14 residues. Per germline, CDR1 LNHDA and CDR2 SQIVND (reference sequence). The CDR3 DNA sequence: TGTGCCAGTAGTCCCGGGACAGTCAATCAGCCCCAGCATTTT. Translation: CASSPGTVNQPQHF.

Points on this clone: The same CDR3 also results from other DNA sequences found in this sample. The CDR3: CASSPSSYEQYF. CDR3 nucleotides: TGTGCCAGCTCCCCCAGCTCCTACGAGCAGTACTTC. V gene TRBV18 combines with J gene TRBJ2-7; D is unresolved. Germline V gene sequence: CDR1 KGHSH, CDR2 LQKENI. The CDR3 totals 12 residues. V lost 6 bases, J lost 0 bases, and 6 bases lay in between. The complete variable domain, with remaining parts taken from reference TRBV18 and TRBJ2-7, reads NAGVMQNPRHLVRRRGQEARLRCSPMKGHSHVYWYRQLPEEGLKFMVYLQKENIIDESGMPKERFSAEFPKEGPSILRIQQVVRGDSAAYFCASSPSSYEQYFGPGTRLTVT.

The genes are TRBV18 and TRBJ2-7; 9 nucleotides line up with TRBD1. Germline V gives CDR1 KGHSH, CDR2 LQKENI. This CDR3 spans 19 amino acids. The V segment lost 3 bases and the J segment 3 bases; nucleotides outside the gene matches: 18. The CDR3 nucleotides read TGTGCCAGCTCACCTATCCCGATAAGGGGACAGGGTCCAGGCTACGAGCAGTACTTC. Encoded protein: CASSPIPIRGQGPGYEQYF.

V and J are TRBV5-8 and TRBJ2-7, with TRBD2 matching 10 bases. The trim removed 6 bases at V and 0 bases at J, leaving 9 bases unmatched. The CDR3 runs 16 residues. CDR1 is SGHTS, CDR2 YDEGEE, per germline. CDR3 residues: CASTKLGLADSYEQYF. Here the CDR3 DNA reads TGTGCCAGCACCAAACTCGGACTAGCGGACTCCTACGAGCAGTACTTC.

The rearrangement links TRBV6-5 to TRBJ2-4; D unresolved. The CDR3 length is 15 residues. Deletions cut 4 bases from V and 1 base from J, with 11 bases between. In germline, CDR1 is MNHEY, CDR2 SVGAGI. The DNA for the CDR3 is TGTGCCAGCAGTTCCCAAAACTCGGCCAAAAACATTCAGTACTTC. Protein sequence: CASSSQNSAKNIQYF.

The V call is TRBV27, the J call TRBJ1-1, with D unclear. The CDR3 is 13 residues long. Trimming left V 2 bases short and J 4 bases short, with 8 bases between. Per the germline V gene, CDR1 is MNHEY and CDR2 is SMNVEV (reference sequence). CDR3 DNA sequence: TGTGCCAGCAGTTTACGGCCCCCCACTGAAGCTTTCTTT. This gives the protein CASSLRPPTEAFF.

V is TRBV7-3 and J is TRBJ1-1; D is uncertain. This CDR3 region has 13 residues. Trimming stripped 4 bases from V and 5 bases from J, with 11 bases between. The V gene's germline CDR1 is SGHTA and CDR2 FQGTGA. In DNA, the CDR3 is TGTGCCAGCAGCTCCCGGATGGGTACTGAAGCTTTCTTT. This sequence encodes CASSSRMGTEAFF.

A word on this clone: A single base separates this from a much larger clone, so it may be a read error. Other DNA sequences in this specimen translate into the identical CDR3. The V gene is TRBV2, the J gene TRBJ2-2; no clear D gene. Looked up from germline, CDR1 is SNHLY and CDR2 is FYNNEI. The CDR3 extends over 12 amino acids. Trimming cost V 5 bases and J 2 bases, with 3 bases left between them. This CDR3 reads CASSPNTGELFF. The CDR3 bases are TGTGCCAGCAGTCCAAACACCGGGGAGCTGTTTTTT.

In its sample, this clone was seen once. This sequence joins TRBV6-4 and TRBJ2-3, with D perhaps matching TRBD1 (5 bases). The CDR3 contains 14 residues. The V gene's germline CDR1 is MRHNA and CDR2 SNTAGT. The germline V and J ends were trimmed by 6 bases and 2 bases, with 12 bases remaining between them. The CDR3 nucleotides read TGTGCCAGCAGGGGAAGGGGCGCCACAGATACGCAGTATTTT. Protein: CASRGRGATDTQYF.

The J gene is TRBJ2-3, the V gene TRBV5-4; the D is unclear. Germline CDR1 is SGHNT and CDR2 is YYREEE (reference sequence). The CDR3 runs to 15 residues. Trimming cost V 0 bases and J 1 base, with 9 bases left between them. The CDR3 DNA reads TGTGCCAGCAGCTTGGCCTTTTGGGGCACAGATACGCAGTATTTT. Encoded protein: CASSLAFWGTDTQYF.

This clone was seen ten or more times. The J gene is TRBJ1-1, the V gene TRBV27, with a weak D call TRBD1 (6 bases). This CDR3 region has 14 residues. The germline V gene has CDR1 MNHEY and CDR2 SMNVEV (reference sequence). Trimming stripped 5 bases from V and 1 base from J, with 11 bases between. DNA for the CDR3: TGTGCCAGCAGTCCGATACAGGGGAACACTGAAGCTTTCTTT. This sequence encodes CASSPIQGNTEAFF.

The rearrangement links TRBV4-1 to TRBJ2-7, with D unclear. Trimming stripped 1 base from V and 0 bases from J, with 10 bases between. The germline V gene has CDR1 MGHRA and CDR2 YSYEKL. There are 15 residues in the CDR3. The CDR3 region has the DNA TGCGCCAGCAGCCAAGGCGCTATTCCCTCCTACGAGCAGTACTTC. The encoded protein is CASSQGAIPSYEQYF.

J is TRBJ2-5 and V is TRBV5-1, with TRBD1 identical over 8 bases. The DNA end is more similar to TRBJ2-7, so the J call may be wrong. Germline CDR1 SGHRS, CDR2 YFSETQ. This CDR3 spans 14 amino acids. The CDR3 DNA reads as TGCGCCAGCAGCTCGGGACAGGTCCCCAACGAGCAGTACTTC. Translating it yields CASSSGQVPNEQYF.

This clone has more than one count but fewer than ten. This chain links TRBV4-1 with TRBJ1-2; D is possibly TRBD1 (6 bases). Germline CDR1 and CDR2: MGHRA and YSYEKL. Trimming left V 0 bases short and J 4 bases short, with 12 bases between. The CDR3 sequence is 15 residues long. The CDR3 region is CASSQDGSGVYGYTF. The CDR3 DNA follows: TGCGCCAGCAGCCAAGACGGGTCAGGGGTCTATGGCTACACCTTC.

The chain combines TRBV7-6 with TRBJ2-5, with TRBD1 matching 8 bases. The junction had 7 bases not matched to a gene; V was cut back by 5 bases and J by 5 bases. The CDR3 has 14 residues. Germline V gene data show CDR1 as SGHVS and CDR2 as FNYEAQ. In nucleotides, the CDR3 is TGTGCCAGCAGCCCACGGTCAGGGGGCGAGACCCAGTACTTC. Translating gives CASSPRSGGETQYF. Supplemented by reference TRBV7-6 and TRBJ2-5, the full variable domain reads GAGVSQSPRYKVTKRGQDVALRCDPISGHVSLYWYRQALGQGPEFLTYFNYEAQQDKSGLPNDRFSAERPEGSISTLTIQRTEQRDSAMYRCASSPRSGGETQYFGPGTRLLVL.

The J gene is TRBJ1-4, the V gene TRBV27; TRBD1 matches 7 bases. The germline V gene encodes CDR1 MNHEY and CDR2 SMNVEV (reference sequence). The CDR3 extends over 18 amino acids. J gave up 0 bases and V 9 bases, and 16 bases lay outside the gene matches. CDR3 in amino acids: CARGQPGSDVTTNEKLFF. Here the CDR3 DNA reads TGTGCCAGGGGACAGCCGGGTTCCGATGTCACAACTAATGAAAAACTGTTTTTT.

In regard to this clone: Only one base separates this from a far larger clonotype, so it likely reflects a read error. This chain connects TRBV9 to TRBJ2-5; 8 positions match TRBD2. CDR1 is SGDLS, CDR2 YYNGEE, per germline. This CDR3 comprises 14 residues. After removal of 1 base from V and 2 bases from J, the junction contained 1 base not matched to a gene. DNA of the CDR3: TGTGCCAGCAGCGTATGCGGGGGGCAAGAGACCCAGTACTTC. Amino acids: CASSVCGGQETQYF.

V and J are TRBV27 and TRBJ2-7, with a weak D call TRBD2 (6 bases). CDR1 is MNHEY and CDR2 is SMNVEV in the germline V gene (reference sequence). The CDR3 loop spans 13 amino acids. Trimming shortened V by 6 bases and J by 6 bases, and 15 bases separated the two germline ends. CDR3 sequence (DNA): TGTGCCAGCAGCGGGACTTCCCGCGGCGAGCAGTACTTC. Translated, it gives CASSGTSRGEQYF.

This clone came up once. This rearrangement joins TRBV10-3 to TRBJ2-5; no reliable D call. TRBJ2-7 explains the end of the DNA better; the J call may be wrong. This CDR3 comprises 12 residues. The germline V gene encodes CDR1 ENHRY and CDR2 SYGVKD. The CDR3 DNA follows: TGTGCCATCAGTGAAAAGGTTTACGAGCAGTACTTC. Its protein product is CAISEKVYEQYF.

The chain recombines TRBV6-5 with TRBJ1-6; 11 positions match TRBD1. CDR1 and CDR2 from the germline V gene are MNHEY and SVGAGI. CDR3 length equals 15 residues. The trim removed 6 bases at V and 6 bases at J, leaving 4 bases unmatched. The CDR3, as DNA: TGTGCCAGCAGAGAGGACAGGGGGCTTAATTCACCCCTCCACTTT. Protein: CASREDRGLNSPLHF.

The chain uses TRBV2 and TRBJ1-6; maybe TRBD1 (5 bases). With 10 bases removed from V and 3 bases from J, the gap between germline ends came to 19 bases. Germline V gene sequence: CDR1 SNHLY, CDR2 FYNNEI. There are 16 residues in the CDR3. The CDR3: CATRDRPSYYNSPLHF. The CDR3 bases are TGTGCCACGAGGGACCGCCCTTCCTACTATAATTCACCCCTCCACTTT.

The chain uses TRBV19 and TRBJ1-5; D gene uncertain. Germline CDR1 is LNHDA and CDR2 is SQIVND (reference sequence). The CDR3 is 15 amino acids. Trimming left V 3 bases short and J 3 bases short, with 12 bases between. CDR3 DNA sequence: TGTGCCAGTAGTATCCAGGCCTCGTTCAATCAGCCCCAGCATTTT. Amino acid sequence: CASSIQASFNQPQHF.

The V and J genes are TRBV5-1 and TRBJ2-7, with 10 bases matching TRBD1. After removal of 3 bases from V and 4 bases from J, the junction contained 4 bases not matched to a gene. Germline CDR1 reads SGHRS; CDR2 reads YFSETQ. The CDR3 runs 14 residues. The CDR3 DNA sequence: TGCGCCAGCAGCTCCGGGACAGGGGTGTACGAGCAGTACTTC. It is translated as CASSSGTGVYEQYF.

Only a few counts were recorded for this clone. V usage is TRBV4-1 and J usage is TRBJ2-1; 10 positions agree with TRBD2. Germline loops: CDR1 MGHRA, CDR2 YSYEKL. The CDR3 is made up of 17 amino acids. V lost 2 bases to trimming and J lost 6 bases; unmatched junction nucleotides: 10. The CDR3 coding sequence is TGCGCCAGCAGCCAACTATATAGCGGGAGGAGGAGCAATGAGCAGTTCTTC. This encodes CASSQLYSGRRSNEQFF.

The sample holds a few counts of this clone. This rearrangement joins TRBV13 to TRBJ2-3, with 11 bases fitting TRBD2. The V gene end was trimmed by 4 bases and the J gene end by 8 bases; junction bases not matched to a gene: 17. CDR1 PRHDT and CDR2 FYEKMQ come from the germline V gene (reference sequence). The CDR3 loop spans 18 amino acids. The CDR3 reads CASSSLAGGSRHSGTQYF. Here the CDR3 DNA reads TGTGCCAGCAGCTCTCTAGCGGGGGGATCCAGGCACAGTGGTACGCAGTATTTT.

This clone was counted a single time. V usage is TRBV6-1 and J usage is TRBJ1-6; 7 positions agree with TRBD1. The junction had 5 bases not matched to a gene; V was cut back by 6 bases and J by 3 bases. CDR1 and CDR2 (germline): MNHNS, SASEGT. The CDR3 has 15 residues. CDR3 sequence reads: CASRPRQGYNSPLHF. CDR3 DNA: TGTGCCAGCAGGCCACGACAGGGCTATAATTCACCCCTCCACTTT.

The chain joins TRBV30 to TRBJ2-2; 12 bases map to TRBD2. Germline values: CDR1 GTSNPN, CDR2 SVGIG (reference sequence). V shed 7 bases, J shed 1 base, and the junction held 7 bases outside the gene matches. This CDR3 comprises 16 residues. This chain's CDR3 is CASRLAGDMNTGELFF. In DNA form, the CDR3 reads TGTGCCTCGCGACTAGCGGGGGATATGAACACCGGGGAGCTGTTTTTT.

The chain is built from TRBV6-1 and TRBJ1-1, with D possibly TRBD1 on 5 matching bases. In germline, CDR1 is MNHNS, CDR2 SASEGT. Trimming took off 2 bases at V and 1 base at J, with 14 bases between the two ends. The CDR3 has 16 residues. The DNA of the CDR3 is TGTGCCAGCAGTGAAAGGGGACGCAGACCGAACACTGAAGCTTTCTTT. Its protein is CASSERGRRPNTEAFF.

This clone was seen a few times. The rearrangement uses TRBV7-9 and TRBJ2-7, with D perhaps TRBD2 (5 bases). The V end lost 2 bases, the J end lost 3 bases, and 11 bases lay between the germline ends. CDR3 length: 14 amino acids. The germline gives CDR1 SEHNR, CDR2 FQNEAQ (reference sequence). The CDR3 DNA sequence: TGTGCCAGCAGCTTAAGGGCAGAGGGCTACGAGCAGTACTTC. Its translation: CASSLRAEGYEQYF.

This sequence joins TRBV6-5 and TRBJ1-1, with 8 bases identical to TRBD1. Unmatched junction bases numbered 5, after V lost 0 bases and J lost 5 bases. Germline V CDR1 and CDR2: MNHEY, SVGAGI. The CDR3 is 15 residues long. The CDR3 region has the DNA TGTGCCAGCAGTTACTCGGGCAGGGGGCGGACTGAAGCTTTCTTT. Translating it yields CASSYSGRGRTEAFF.